This entry features one T cell receptor (beta chain) sequence. This receptor's antigen is unknown. Nothing much larger sits one base from this clone, and base qualities are not available. TCRbeta CDR3 regions were amplified from genomic DNA by means of the immunoSEQ Assay, a bias-controlled multiplex PCR. As for the original processing: The number of nucleated cells in each sample was estimated from the amplification of reference gene primers within the assay. Sequence reads were collapsed and filtered to measure the absolute abundance of every unique TCRbeta CDR3 rearrangement. Productive Simpson clonality was computed per sample as the square root of Simpson's diversity index over productive rearrangements. TCRdb obtained this table from immuneACCESS and retained in-frame rearrangements with V and J assigned. These tables miss some clones; where compared with another copy, unresolved V genes account for less than half of the shortfall, and the remainder is unexplained. V and J calls and clone size are as listed in that table; D and trimming were resolved from the DNA. The sample records 170,000 or so clones, around 86% of which are singletons. The ten largest clones capture under 0.7% of the sample.

The data were obtained in a study of blood T cell repertoires in COVID-19 (TCRdb year 2020). About the study as a whole: Samples from collaborators originated in the United States, Italy and Spain and spanned both the acute and convalescent phases of COVID-19. The prospective study material was composed of cDNA or gDNA derived from T cells, B-cell-depleted T cells, or PBMCs. Subjects who had been exposed to COVID-19, were actively infected with it, or had recovered from it provided the deeply sampled blood TCRbeta repertoires that made up the dataset. The repertoires were released in a freely available public database intended as a resource for research on the immune response to SARS-CoV-2. Samples were obtained from the ongoing ImmuneRACE study (first 160 participants) and from 1,254 subjects provided by 6 global collaborators. Sample metadata almost always included a de-identified subject ID, COVID-19 status, age in years and sex. Where available, HLA class I and class II types were taken from metadata supplied by the sample provider and were not determined by assay-based typing.

In Seattle, one collaborating source enrolled patients while the infection was active and tracked those patients longitudinally over the course of disease. Each collaborating institution followed its own protocols to collect whole blood in K2EDTA tubes. For TCRbeta analysis, collaborators shipped samples in one of three forms: frozen whole blood, isolated PBMCs, or DNA extracted from either of those sample types. Overall results and qualifications from the work: Clinical and demographic metadata were provided uncurated, with the amount varying by source and participant.

Sequences were obtained from peripheral blood. This clonotype originated in a man in his fifties or sixties with COVID-19, enrolled during active disease.

The CDR3 reads as follows: CAWIPVRGRGGNTIYF. The DNA is TGTGCCTGGATCCCGGTGCGGGGGCGCGGTGGAAACACCATATATTTT. This chain joins TRBV30 to TRBJ1-3; TRBD1 is perhaps the D gene, given 6 matching bases. V is reduced by 4 bases and J by 3 bases, leaving a spacing of 19 bases between them. The germline V gene (reference sequence) provides CDR1 GTSNPN and CDR2 SVGIG. The CDR3 starts with the cysteine, ends with the phenylalanine, and has 16 residues. The read is trimmed to its CDR3 DNA, 48 bases read in frame from base 1.